A selection of T cell receptor beta chains follows, all from one sample in a study of shared clonotypes between healthy human individuals. Sequencing was performed with immunoSEQ multiplex PCR; in TCRdb, only in-frame clones are kept and a portion is missing. The repertoire has roughly 410,000 clones, 90% to 97% of them found once; the top ten carry around 0.29%. Sequencing was done on a sample of memory CD8+ T cells sorted from blood. All receptors derive from a young man in good health. The CDR3 runs from the conserved cysteine through the conserved F or W.

v_call cdr3_aa
TRBV29-1 CSVGVAGHSSSYEQYF
TRBV5-5 CASSLGQGGSNQPQHF
TRBV15 CATSRGGPGPRGNQPQHF
TRBV4-2 CASSQDRIALYNEQFF
TRBV5-3 CARSSGLAVSSYNEQFF
TRBV19 CASRQSGTGSYEQYF
TRBV6-6 CASRPLTDSPLHF
TRBV30 CAWNREAQPQHF
TRBV6-5 CASSYGPRGDIQYF
TRBV5-1 CASSKTGGINSPLHF
TRBV5-1 CASSFGFTSTDTQYF
TRBV28 CASNLVAGVTDTQYF
TRBV30 CAWSDLYEQYF
TRBV29-1 CSVVASGGGYEQYF
TRBV11-2 CASSRTSGSSYNEQFF
TRBV19 CASKRSGDYEQYF
TRBV28 CASLPPSSYEQYF
TRBV28 CASSLSGGYNQPQHF
TRBV7-9 CASSLDYSPLHF
TRBV27 CASSLAGDTQYF
TRBV6-5 CASKRLAGALYEQFF
TRBV6-1 CASSEGGYTDTQYF
TRBV18 CASSPPGETQYF
TRBV9 CASSVAPHSPSYEQYF
TRBV7-9 CASSYDGRARGETQYF
TRBV5-5 CASSLGLAGARTGELFF
TRBV6-1 CASRLAGDTQYF
TRBV5-1 CASSLQPRQNNEQFF
TRBV27 CASGLTLNTEAFF
TRBV7-3 CASSLKGGTEAFF
TRBV6-1 CASSRTGEGAEQYF
TRBV5-5 CASSFGESAYNEQFF
TRBV28 CASSLTGVILSYNEQFF
TRBV29-1 CSVVDSTRYEQYF
TRBV28 CASSPVTSGRTGELFF
TRBV5-6 CASTLGRAKNIQYF
TRBV27 CASTLRGGLGNNEQFF
TRBV27 CASGRGPSGANVLTF
TRBV5-1 CASSLRTNEQYF
TRBV28 CASSPPSQPFYEQYF
TRBV6-5 CASSTPNRLGNTIYF
TRBV5-4 CASSPSVDRVGQETQYF